This T cell receptor beta chain was observed in a study of CD8 T cells in Susac syndrome. RNA, at about 0.45 to 1 ug, was reverse transcribed with random hexamers. TCRdb reprocessed the immunoSEQ multiplex PCR reads via MiXCR and lists one record per CDR3 protein. Of under 90,000 distinct CDR3 sequences listed, roughly 91% were seen once; the top ten hold roughly 0.5%. CDR3 length: 16 amino acids. V gave up 6 bases and J gave up 3 bases; unmatched junction bases: 13. CDR1 is MNHNS and CDR2 is SASEGT in the germline V gene. The specimen was CD4+ T cells from PBMCs. This TCR derives from a human donor with Susac syndrome. The J gene is TRBJ1-2, the V gene TRBV6-1, with 7 bases matching TRBD1. The CDR3 loop reads CASRPTEGTVDYGYTF. The CDR3 DNA sequence: TGTGCCAGCAGACCGACAGAGGGGACAGTCGACTATGGCTACACCTTC.